This paragraph covers one T cell receptor (beta chain) sequence. Its specific antigen is unknown. No much larger clonotype is one base removed from it; base qualities were not supplied. The CDR3 starts with the cysteine, ends with the phenylalanine, and has 14 residues. The CDR3 DNA has 42 bases and is translated from base 1. V is clipped by 4 bases and J by 9 bases, and the sequence between their germline boundaries is 14 bases long. For CDR1 and CDR2, the germline V gene lists SGHRS and YFSETQ. This sample is drawn from a study of control samples from healthy donors and cancer patients (dated by TCRdb to the early 2020s). The library was built by means of the immunoSEQ multiplex PCR assay. TCRdb's version of the immuneACCESS table is confined to in-frame rearrangements and falls short of the full clone set. An unresolved V gene accounts for under half of the shortfall where checked; the remainder is of unknown origin. In this sample the table shows 110,000 to 150,000 clones, under 95% of which occur a single time. The biggest ten clones account for under 9% of the sample.

Recombination connected TRBV5-1 to TRBJ1-6; perhaps TRBD1 is the D gene, with 5 bases matching. Sequenced: blood. This TCR was sampled from a man aged 18 to 30 in good health. At the DNA level, the sequence is TGCGCCAGCAGCCCGGACATGGGCATTTCACCCCTCCACTTT. The resulting protein is CASSPDMGISPLHF.